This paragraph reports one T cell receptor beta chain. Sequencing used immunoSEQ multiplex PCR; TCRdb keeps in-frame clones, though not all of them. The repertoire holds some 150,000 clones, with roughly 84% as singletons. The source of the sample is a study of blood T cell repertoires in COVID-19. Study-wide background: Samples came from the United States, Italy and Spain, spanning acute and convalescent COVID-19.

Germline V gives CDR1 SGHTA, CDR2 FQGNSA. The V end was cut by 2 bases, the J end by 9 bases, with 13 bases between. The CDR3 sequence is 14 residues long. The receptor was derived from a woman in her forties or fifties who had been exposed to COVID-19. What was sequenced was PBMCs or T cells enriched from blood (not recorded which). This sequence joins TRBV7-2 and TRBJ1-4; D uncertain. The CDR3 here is CASSLNPDGKKLFF. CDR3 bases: TGTGCCAGCAGCTTAAACCCGGACGGGAAAAAACTGTTTTTT.